The clone carrying this T cell receptor (beta chain) appeared many times. The antigen is undetermined. This sample stems from a study of post-analysis software for immune sequencing data. Points from the study as a whole: Higher frequency in patients than in controls was seen for about five TRBV segments, with TRBV5-6, TRBV5-1 and TRBV20-1 among them. Controls showed significantly higher normalized Chao1 diversity than did multiple sclerosis patients. Under F measure analysis, samples from one preparation batch co-clustered strongly.

The germline V gene has CDR1 SGHNT and CDR2 YYREEE (reference sequence). V gave up 3 bases and J gave up 0 bases, with 13 bases separating them. The CDR3 loop spans 15 amino acids. cDNA libraries of TCR beta carried unique molecular identifiers. T cells, about 0.9 to 10 million of them, yielded roughly 0.5 million cDNA molecules. Each CDR3 protein is one row after TCRdb ran MiXCR on the PCR reads. Altogether approximately 150,000 distinct CDR3 sequences are present, 30% being singletons, with the ten largest covering about 1.6%. The sequenced material came from blood. The origin of this receptor is a girl aged 10-17 years with multiple sclerosis. This chain links TRBV5-4 with TRBJ2-7; TRBD2 might be the D (6 bases). CDR3 nucleotide sequence: TGTGCCAGCAGCTATCCGGGAGCCCTCTCCTACGAGCAGTACTTC. It is translated as CASSYPGALSYEQYF.